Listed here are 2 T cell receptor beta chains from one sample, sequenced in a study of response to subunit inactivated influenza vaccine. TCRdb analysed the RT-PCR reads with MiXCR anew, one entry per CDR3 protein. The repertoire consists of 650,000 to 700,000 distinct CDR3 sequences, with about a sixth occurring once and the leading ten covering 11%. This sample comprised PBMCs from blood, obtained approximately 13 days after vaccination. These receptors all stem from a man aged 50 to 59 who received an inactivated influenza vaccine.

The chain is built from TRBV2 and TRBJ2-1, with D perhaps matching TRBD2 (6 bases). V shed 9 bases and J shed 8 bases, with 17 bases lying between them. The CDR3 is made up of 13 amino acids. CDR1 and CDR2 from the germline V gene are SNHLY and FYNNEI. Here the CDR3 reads CARKARRGYEQFF. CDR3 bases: TGTGCCAGGAAAGCTAGGCGGGGCTATGAGCAGTTCTTC.

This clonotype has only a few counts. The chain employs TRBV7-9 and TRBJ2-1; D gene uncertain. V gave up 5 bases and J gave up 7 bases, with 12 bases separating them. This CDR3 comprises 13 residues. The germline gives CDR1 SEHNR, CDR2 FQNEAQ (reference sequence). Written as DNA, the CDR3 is TGTGCCAGCAGCAATGTAAATGGGAATGAGCAGTTCTTC. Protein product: CASSNVNGNEQFF.